Listed below are T cell receptor beta chains from one sample, sequenced in a study of cytomegalovirus exposure and HLA in healthy donors. The data were produced by immunoSEQ multiplex PCR, yet TCRdb's version contains in-frame clones alone and is incomplete. The table shows about 43,000 clones, with approximately 90% occurring only once. Sequenced: PBMCs. Every receptor here comes from a man aged 18 to 29 in good health and CMV-seronegative. The CDR3 runs from the conserved cysteine through the conserved F or W. A D gene is named only where the DNA matches it firmly. The size of a clone is reported for some rows only, either as once, few or many, or as a class for expanded clones.

v_call: TRBV9
d_call: .
clone_size: .
j_call: TRBJ1-6
cdr3_aa: CASSNHRSSYNSPLHF
cdr3_nt: TGTGCCAGCAGCAACCACAGGAGCTCCTATAATTCACCCCTCCACTTT

v_call: TRBV5-5
d_call: TRBD1
clone_size: .
j_call: TRBJ2-3
cdr3_aa: CASSLGQGDTDTQYF
cdr3_nt: TGTGCCAGCAGCTTGGGACAGGGGGACACAGATACGCAGTATTTT

v_call: TRBV5-6
d_call: .
clone_size: few
j_call: TRBJ2-3
cdr3_aa: CASSLGAGATDTQYF
cdr3_nt: TGTGCCAGCAGCTTGGGGGCGGGGGCCACAGATACGCAGTATTTT

v_call: TRBV5-1
d_call: .
clone_size: .
j_call: TRBJ1-2
cdr3_aa: CASGDWVGDGYTF
cdr3_nt: TGCGCCAGCGGGGACTGGGTAGGGGATGGCTACACCTTC

v_call: TRBV7-6
d_call: .
clone_size: .
j_call: TRBJ2-7
cdr3_aa: CASSSRLNPYEQYF
cdr3_nt: TGTGCCAGCAGCTCCCGTCTAAACCCCTACGAGCAGTACTTC

v_call: TRBV28
d_call: .
clone_size: .
j_call: TRBJ1-5
cdr3_aa: CASSLMGRGSNQPQHF
cdr3_nt: TGTGCCAGCAGTTTGATGGGTCGGGGTAGCAATCAGCCCCAGCATTTT

v_call: TRBV14
d_call: .
clone_size: .
j_call: TRBJ2-1
cdr3_aa: CASSQAPDNYNEQFF
cdr3_nt: TGTGCCAGCAGCCAAGCCCCGGACAACTACAATGAGCAGTTCTTC

v_call: TRBV28
d_call: TRBD2
clone_size: .
j_call: TRBJ2-1
cdr3_aa: CASSVAGSSYNEQFF
cdr3_nt: TGTGCCAGCAGTGTAGCGGGGAGCTCCTACAATGAGCAGTTCTTC

v_call: TRBV7-6
d_call: .
clone_size: .
j_call: TRBJ2-1
cdr3_aa: CASSSQGEQFF
cdr3_nt: TGTGCCAGCAGTTCCCAGGGAGAGCAGTTCTTC

v_call: TRBV19
d_call: .
clone_size: .
j_call: TRBJ1-2
cdr3_aa: CASSTPSGGYTF
cdr3_nt: TGTGCCAGTAGTACCCCCTCGGGGGGCTACACCTTC

v_call: TRBV6-5
d_call: .
clone_size: .
j_call: TRBJ1-2
cdr3_aa: CASVRAGSYGYTF
cdr3_nt: TGTGCCAGCGTACGGGCAGGGTCCTATGGCTACACCTTC

v_call: TRBV29-1
d_call: TRBD1
clone_size: .
j_call: TRBJ1-1
cdr3_aa: CSVAPQGVEAFF
cdr3_nt: TGCAGCGTCGCGCCCCAGGGGGTGGAAGCTTTCTTT

v_call: TRBV19
d_call: TRBD1
clone_size: once
j_call: TRBJ2-3
cdr3_aa: CASGGQGAGRSTDTQYF
cdr3_nt: TGTGCCAGTGGCGGACAGGGGGCCGGTAGAAGCACAGATACGCAGTATTTT

v_call: TRBV6-1
d_call: .
clone_size: .
j_call: TRBJ1-1
cdr3_aa: CASSDIQGRPNTEAFF
cdr3_nt: TGTGCCAGCAGTGATATACAGGGAAGACCTAACACTGAAGCTTTCTTT

v_call: TRBV7-9
d_call: .
clone_size: .
j_call: TRBJ1-1
cdr3_aa: CASSPQGNTEAFF
cdr3_nt: TGTGCCAGCAGCCCTCAGGGGAACACTGAAGCTTTCTTT

v_call: TRBV7-2
d_call: TRBD1
clone_size: .
j_call: TRBJ2-7
cdr3_aa: CASSPQGAVNEQYF
cdr3_nt: TGTGCCAGCAGCCCACAGGGGGCAGTGAACGAGCAGTACTTC

v_call: TRBV27
d_call: TRBD2
clone_size: .
j_call: TRBJ2-7
cdr3_aa: CASSLSGVAGDPYEQYF
cdr3_nt: TGTGCCAGCAGTTTATCCGGGGTAGCGGGGGACCCCTACGAGCAGTACTTC

v_call: TRBV11-2
d_call: .
clone_size: .
j_call: TRBJ1-4
cdr3_aa: CASSRFLGGEKLFF
cdr3_nt: TGTGCCAGCAGCCGGTTTCTGGGGGGAGAAAAACTGTTTTTT

v_call: TRBV6-5
d_call: .
clone_size: .
j_call: TRBJ1-2
cdr3_aa: CASSPGDRNYGYTF
cdr3_nt: TGTGCCAGCAGTCCGGGGGACCGGAACTATGGCTACACCTTC

v_call: TRBV29-1
d_call: .
clone_size: .
j_call: TRBJ2-3
cdr3_aa: CSALTGGTDTQYF
cdr3_nt: TGCAGCGCCCTGACAGGCGGCACAGATACGCAGTATTTT

v_call: TRBV20-1
d_call: .
clone_size: .
j_call: TRBJ1-2
cdr3_aa: CSARGQGAYTF
cdr3_nt: TGCAGTGCTAGAGGGCAGGGTGCCTACACCTTC

v_call: TRBV18
d_call: TRBD1
clone_size: .
j_call: TRBJ1-1
cdr3_aa: CASSPTRGRGLGDTEAFF
cdr3_nt: TGTGCCAGCTCACCGACCCGGGGCAGGGGGCTCGGAGACACTGAAGCTTTCTTT

v_call: TRBV7-2
d_call: TRBD1
clone_size: .
j_call: TRBJ2-5
cdr3_aa: CASSLVSGGGQTQYF
cdr3_nt: TGTGCCAGCAGCTTAGTTTCAGGGGGCGGTCAGACCCAGTACTTC

v_call: TRBV7-6
d_call: .
clone_size: .
j_call: TRBJ2-5
cdr3_aa: CASSLQASQETQYF
cdr3_nt: TGTGCCAGCAGCTTACAAGCGTCTCAAGAGACCCAGTACTTC

v_call: TRBV6-1
d_call: TRBD1
clone_size: .
j_call: TRBJ1-3
cdr3_aa: CASRQGAGGNTIYF
cdr3_nt: TGTGCCAGCAGGCAGGGGGCAGGTGGAAACACCATATATTTT

v_call: TRBV19
d_call: .
clone_size: .
j_call: TRBJ1-5
cdr3_aa: CASSVRGPGVQPQHF
cdr3_nt: TGTGCCAGTAGTGTCCGGGGCCCGGGGGTTCAGCCCCAGCATTTT

v_call: TRBV6-5
d_call: TRBD1
clone_size: .
j_call: TRBJ2-3
cdr3_aa: CASSYVRGQGTDTQYF
cdr3_nt: TGTGCCAGCAGTTACGTCCGGGGACAGGGGACAGATACGCAGTATTTT

v_call: TRBV7-8
d_call: .
clone_size: .
j_call: TRBJ1-5
cdr3_aa: CASSWSTGIGQPQHF
cdr3_nt: TGTGCCAGCAGCTGGAGCACAGGGATCGGTCAGCCCCAGCATTTT

v_call: TRBV5-6
d_call: TRBD1
clone_size: .
j_call: TRBJ1-5
cdr3_aa: CASSSRQTGISSEPQHF
cdr3_nt: TGTGCCAGCAGCTCGCGCCAGACAGGGATCTCGAGTGAGCCCCAGCATTTT

v_call: TRBV14
d_call: TRBD2
clone_size: .
j_call: TRBJ2-7
cdr3_aa: CASSPSGGSYEQYF
cdr3_nt: TGTGCCAGCAGCCCATCGGGGGGGTCCTACGAGCAGTACTTC

v_call: TRBV10-2
d_call: .
clone_size: .
j_call: TRBJ2-1
cdr3_aa: CASSQESQRSSYNEQFF
cdr3_nt: TGCGCCAGCAGTCAAGAGAGCCAGCGGAGCTCCTACAATGAGCAGTTCTTC

v_call: TRBV15
d_call: .
clone_size: .
j_call: TRBJ2-5
cdr3_aa: CATSRDRGKETQYF
cdr3_nt: TGTGCCACCAGCAGAGACAGGGGTAAAGAGACCCAGTACTTC

v_call: TRBV27
d_call: .
clone_size: .
j_call: TRBJ1-1
cdr3_aa: CASSTKWGGVATEAFF
cdr3_nt: TGTGCCAGCAGCACTAAATGGGGCGGGGTAGCCACTGAAGCTTTCTTT

v_call: TRBV9
d_call: .
clone_size: .
j_call: TRBJ2-7
cdr3_aa: CASKNSSYEQYF
cdr3_nt: TGTGCCAGCAAAAACAGCTCCTACGAGCAGTACTTC

v_call: TRBV15
d_call: TRBD2
clone_size: .
j_call: TRBJ2-3
cdr3_aa: CATSRGGTSGSRDTQYF
cdr3_nt: TGTGCCACCAGCAGAGGAGGGACTAGCGGGAGTCGGGATACGCAGTATTTT

v_call: TRBV10-3
d_call: .
clone_size: .
j_call: TRBJ1-5
cdr3_aa: CAISEGGYQPQHF
cdr3_nt: TGTGCCATCAGTGAAGGGGGTTATCAGCCCCAGCATTTT

v_call: TRBV6-6
d_call: .
clone_size: once
j_call: TRBJ2-2
cdr3_aa: CASHTGKNTGELFF
cdr3_nt: TGTGCCAGCCATACCGGGAAAAACACCGGGGAGCTGTTTTTT

v_call: TRBV7-8
d_call: .
clone_size: once
j_call: TRBJ2-7
cdr3_aa: CASSSGVPSDEQYF
cdr3_nt: TGTGCCAGCAGCTCGGGAGTTCCATCTGACGAGCAGTACTTC

v_call: TRBV11-3
d_call: TRBD2
clone_size: .
j_call: TRBJ2-3
cdr3_aa: CASRFRGCGGRDTQYF
cdr3_nt: TGTGCCAGCAGGTTTAGAGGGTGCGGGGGGCGAGATACGCAGTATTTT

v_call: TRBV2
d_call: TRBD2
clone_size: .
j_call: TRBJ2-1
cdr3_aa: CATRSGRDNEQFF
cdr3_nt: TGTGCCACCCGTAGCGGGAGGGACAATGAGCAGTTCTTC

v_call: TRBV11-2
d_call: TRBD2
clone_size: few
j_call: TRBJ2-1
cdr3_aa: CASRSGLAGADEQFF
cdr3_nt: TGTGCCAGCAGGAGTGGACTAGCGGGGGCCGATGAGCAGTTCTTC

v_call: TRBV19
d_call: .
clone_size: .
j_call: TRBJ1-6
cdr3_aa: CASSIDFSRSPLHF
cdr3_nt: TGTGCCAGTAGTATAGATTTTTCGCGGTCACCCCTCCACTTT

v_call: TRBV7-2
d_call: TRBD2
clone_size: once
j_call: TRBJ2-3
cdr3_aa: CASSFPPGLAVSTDTQYF
cdr3_nt: TGTGCCAGCAGCTTTCCCCCGGGGCTAGCGGTTAGCACAGATACGCAGTATTTT

v_call: TRBV7-9
d_call: .
clone_size: .
j_call: TRBJ1-4
cdr3_aa: CASSMTLATNEKLFF
cdr3_nt: TGTGCCAGCAGCATGACACTTGCAACTAATGAAAAACTGTTTTTT

v_call: TRBV9
d_call: .
clone_size: .
j_call: TRBJ2-5
cdr3_aa: CASSGGPGDVETQYF
cdr3_nt: TGTGCCAGCAGCGGAGGTCCCGGGGATGTGGAGACCCAGTACTTC

v_call: TRBV7-2
d_call: TRBD1
clone_size: .
j_call: TRBJ2-7
cdr3_aa: CASSPGGPGGIHEQYF
cdr3_nt: TGTGCCAGCAGCCCAGGGGGGCCAGGGGGCATCCACGAGCAGTACTTC

v_call: TRBV6-1
d_call: TRBD2
clone_size: .
j_call: TRBJ2-1
cdr3_aa: CASSDRTSGIAEQFF
cdr3_nt: TGTGCCAGCAGTGACCGGACTAGCGGGATCGCTGAGCAGTTCTTC

v_call: TRBV7-8
d_call: .
clone_size: .
j_call: TRBJ2-2
cdr3_aa: CASSLTGTNTGELFF
cdr3_nt: TGTGCCAGCAGCTTAACCGGGACGAACACCGGGGAGCTGTTTTTT

v_call: TRBV2
d_call: TRBD1
clone_size: .
j_call: TRBJ2-6
cdr3_aa: CASSETGVGANVLTF
cdr3_nt: TGTGCCAGCAGCGAGACAGGGGTCGGGGCCAACGTCCTGACTTTC

v_call: TRBV10-3
d_call: TRBD1
clone_size: once
j_call: TRBJ1-2
cdr3_aa: CAISAGQGNYGYTF
cdr3_nt: TGTGCCATCAGTGCTGGACAGGGCAACTATGGCTACACCTTC

v_call: TRBV29-1
d_call: .
clone_size: .
j_call: TRBJ1-2
cdr3_aa: CSAEVPGLNYGYTF
cdr3_nt: TGCAGCGCCGAGGTACCGGGACTTAACTATGGCTACACCTTC

v_call: TRBV29-1
d_call: TRBD1
clone_size: .
j_call: TRBJ2-7
cdr3_aa: CSYIRDSAYEQYF
cdr3_nt: TGCAGCTACATCCGGGACAGCGCCTACGAGCAGTACTTC

v_call: TRBV14
d_call: TRBD2
clone_size: .
j_call: TRBJ2-5
cdr3_aa: CASSLSSGRASETQYF
cdr3_nt: TGTGCCAGCAGCCTTTCTAGCGGGAGGGCCTCGGAGACCCAGTACTTC

v_call: TRBV6-6
d_call: .
clone_size: .
j_call: TRBJ2-1
cdr3_aa: CASSLSGSYNEQFF
cdr3_nt: TGTGCCAGCAGCCTTAGCGGCTCCTACAATGAGCAGTTCTTC

v_call: TRBV7-3
d_call: TRBD1
clone_size: .
j_call: TRBJ2-3
cdr3_aa: CASSPGTANSADTQYF
cdr3_nt: TGTGCCAGCAGCCCAGGGACAGCAAATTCTGCAGATACGCAGTATTTT

v_call: TRBV28
d_call: .
clone_size: .
j_call: TRBJ2-7
cdr3_aa: CASGRRAVGNEQYF
cdr3_nt: TGTGCCAGCGGAAGGAGGGCCGTAGGGAACGAGCAGTACTTC

v_call: TRBV6-1
d_call: TRBD1
clone_size: .
j_call: TRBJ1-4
cdr3_aa: CASSAGTGTEKLFF
cdr3_nt: TGTGCCAGCAGTGCCGGGACAGGGACCGAAAAACTGTTTTTT